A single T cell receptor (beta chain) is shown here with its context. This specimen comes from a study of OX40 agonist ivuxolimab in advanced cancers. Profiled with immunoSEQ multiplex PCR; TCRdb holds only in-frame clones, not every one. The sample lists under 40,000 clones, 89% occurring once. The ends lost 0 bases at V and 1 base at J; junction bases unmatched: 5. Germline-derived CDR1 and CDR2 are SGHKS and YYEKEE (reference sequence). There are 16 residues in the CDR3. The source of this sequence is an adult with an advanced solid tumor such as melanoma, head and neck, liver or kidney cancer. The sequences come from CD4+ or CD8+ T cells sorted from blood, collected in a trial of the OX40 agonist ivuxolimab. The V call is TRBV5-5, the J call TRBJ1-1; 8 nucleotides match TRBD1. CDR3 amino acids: CASSLGRGRGNTEAFF. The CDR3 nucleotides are TGTGCCAGCAGCTTGGGCAGGGGGCGGGGGAACACTGAAGCTTTCTTT.